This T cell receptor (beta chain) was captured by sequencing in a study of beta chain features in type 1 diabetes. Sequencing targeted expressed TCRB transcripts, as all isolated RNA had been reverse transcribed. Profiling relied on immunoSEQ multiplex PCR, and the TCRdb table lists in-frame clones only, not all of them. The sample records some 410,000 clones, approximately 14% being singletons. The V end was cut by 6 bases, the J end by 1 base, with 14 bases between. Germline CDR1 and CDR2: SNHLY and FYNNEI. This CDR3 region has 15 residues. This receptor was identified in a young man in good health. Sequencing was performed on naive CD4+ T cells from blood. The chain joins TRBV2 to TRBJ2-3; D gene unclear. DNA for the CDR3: TGTGCCAGCAGCGTTAGTATCCAGGGCACAGATACGCAGTATTTT. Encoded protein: CASSVSIQGTDTQYF.